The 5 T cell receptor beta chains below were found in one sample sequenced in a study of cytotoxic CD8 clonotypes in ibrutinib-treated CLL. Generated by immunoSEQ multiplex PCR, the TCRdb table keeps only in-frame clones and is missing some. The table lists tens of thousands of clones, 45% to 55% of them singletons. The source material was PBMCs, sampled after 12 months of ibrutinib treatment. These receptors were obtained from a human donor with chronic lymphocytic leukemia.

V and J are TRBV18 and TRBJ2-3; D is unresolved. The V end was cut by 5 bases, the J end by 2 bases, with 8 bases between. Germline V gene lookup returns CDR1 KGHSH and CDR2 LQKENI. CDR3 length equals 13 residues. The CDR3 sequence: CASSIIYTDTQYF. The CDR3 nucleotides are TGTGCCAGCTCAATTATCTACACAGATACGCAGTATTTT.

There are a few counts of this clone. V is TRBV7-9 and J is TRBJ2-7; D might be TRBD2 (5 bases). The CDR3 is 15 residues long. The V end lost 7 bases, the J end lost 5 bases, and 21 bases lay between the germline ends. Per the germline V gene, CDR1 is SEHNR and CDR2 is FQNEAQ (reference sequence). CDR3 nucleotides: TGTGCCAGCACTCCCGGACTTAGGAGTCCCCACGAGCAGTACTTC. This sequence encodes CASTPGLRSPHEQYF.

This chain's CDR3 is CASSFDPQGDTEAFF. The CDR3 DNA reads as TGTGCCAGTAGTTTCGACCCTCAGGGGGACACTGAAGCTTTCTTT. The rearrangement joins TRBV19 to TRBJ1-1; 7 bases are shared with TRBD1. CDR1 is LNHDA and CDR2 is SQIVND in the germline V gene (reference sequence). CDR3 length: 15 residues. Germline trimming cut 5 bases from V and 3 bases from J; bases unmatched to any gene: 9.

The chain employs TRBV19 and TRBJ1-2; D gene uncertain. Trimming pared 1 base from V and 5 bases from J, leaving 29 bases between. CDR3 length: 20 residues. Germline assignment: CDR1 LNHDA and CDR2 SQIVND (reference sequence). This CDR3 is CASSIGTLEVQTSRAYGYTF. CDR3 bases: TGTGCCAGTAGTATAGGAACTTTAGAGGTACAAACTTCTCGGGCTTATGGCTACACCTTC.

CDR3: CASSFQGARSYEQYF. Written as DNA, the CDR3 is TGTGCCAGCAGCTTCCAGGGGGCGCGGAGCTACGAGCAGTACTTC. The rearrangement uses TRBV11-2 and TRBJ2-7, with TRBD1 identical over 8 bases. CDR3 length: 15 amino acids. Germline CDR1 and CDR2: SGHAT and FQNNGV. With 3 bases clipped from V and 3 bases from J, the junction kept 7 bases outside the gene matches.